Sequencing of this T cell receptor beta chain was carried out in a study of CD8+ T cells in alopecia areata. Study-level results: Normal scalp had lower clonality than lesional scalp, with alopecia totalis/universalis lesions showing this most strongly. Scalp specimens additionally yield sequences from normal skin's resident alphabeta T cells.

The germline V gene encodes CDR1 LGHNT and CDR2 FRNRAP. V gave up 2 bases and J gave up 10 bases, with 6 bases separating them. The length of the CDR3 is 11 residues. Alopecia areata patients provided lesional scalp punch biopsies and peripheral blood, both collected for the study. The sorting of PBMCs gave CD4+ and CD8+ T cells. The sequencing template was cDNA reverse transcribed from extracted RNA. Here immunoSEQ multiplex PCR was the method, and the copy in TCRdb shows in-frame clones only, minus some. The repertoire holds under 65,000 clones, 44% seen once, with roughly 51% in the top ten. This clone has only a few counts. The antigen is not known.

The chain has TRBV12-5 and TRBJ2-1; the D is unclear. The receptor comes from a human donor with alopecia areata. Sequenced: NKG2D-low CD8+ T cells sorted from blood. CDR3 amino acids: CASGLMEEQFF. CDR3 in DNA: TGTGCTAGTGGTTTGATGGAAGAGCAGTTCTTC.